Listed below are T cell receptor beta chains from one sample, sequenced in a study of blood T cell repertoires in COVID-19. Method: immunoSEQ multiplex PCR; TCRdb's copy keeps in-frame clones and lacks some. Here the sample spans around 200,000 clones, roughly 89% being singletons. Sequenced material: peripheral blood. These receptors were collected from a young woman who had recovered from COVID-19. Each CDR3 is given with its conserved first and last residue. A D gene is named only where the DNA matches it firmly. Rows may omit the clone size; those that give it use once, few, many or a size class.

v_gene: TRBV24-1
j_gene: TRBJ1-2
abundance: once
d_gene: .
CDR3nt: TGTGCCACCAGTGACTCTACAGGGTTGCACTATGGCTACACCTTC
CDR3aa: CATSDSTGLHYGYTF

v_gene: TRBV18
j_gene: TRBJ1-2
abundance: .
d_gene: TRBD1
CDR3nt: TGTGCCAGCTCACCAGTTCCGGGACAGGGGATAGGTGGCTACACCTTC
CDR3aa: CASSPVPGQGIGGYTF

v_gene: TRBV12-5
j_gene: TRBJ2-3
abundance: .
d_gene: .
CDR3nt: TGTGCTAGTGGTTTGATGGGGGGGCCCACAGATACGCAGTATTTT
CDR3aa: CASGLMGGPTDTQYF

v_gene: TRBV7-9
j_gene: TRBJ1-1
abundance: .
d_gene: .
CDR3nt: TGTGCCAGCAGCCCCGACAGGCTGAACACTGAAGCTTTCTTT
CDR3aa: CASSPDRLNTEAFF

v_gene: TRBV9
j_gene: TRBJ2-3
abundance: .
d_gene: TRBD2
CDR3nt: TGTGCCAGCAGCCCTCGGACTAGTTCCTATCAGTATTTT
CDR3aa: CASSPRTSSYQYF

v_gene: TRBV6-6
j_gene: TRBJ1-4
abundance: .
d_gene: TRBD1
CDR3nt: TGTGCCAGCAGTTTGGGACAGGGGATCGCTAATGAAAAACTGTTTTTT
CDR3aa: CASSLGQGIANEKLFF

v_gene: TRBV5-6
j_gene: TRBJ1-2
abundance: .
d_gene: TRBD1
CDR3nt: TGTGCCAGCAGCTTGTTTCCAGGGGGCGTAAACTATGGCTACACCTTC
CDR3aa: CASSLFPGGVNYGYTF

v_gene: TRBV20-1
j_gene: TRBJ2-7
abundance: .
d_gene: TRBD1
CDR3nt: TGCAGTGCTAGTGACAGGGCCGAGCAGTACTTC
CDR3aa: CSASDRAEQYF

v_gene: TRBV5-5
j_gene: TRBJ2-5
abundance: .
d_gene: TRBD1
CDR3nt: TGTGCCAGCAGCCCCGGGACAGGGGGCGTCTGGTCCCAGTACTTC
CDR3aa: CASSPGTGGVWSQYF

v_gene: TRBV2
j_gene: TRBJ1-5
abundance: .
d_gene: .
CDR3nt: TGTGCCAGCAGGGGGCGGGGCATGAATCAGCCCCAGCATTTT
CDR3aa: CASRGRGMNQPQHF

v_gene: TRBV18
j_gene: TRBJ1-2
abundance: .
d_gene: TRBD1
CDR3nt: TGTGCCAGCTCACCATCTTCCGACAGGGCGAACTATGGCTACACCTTC
CDR3aa: CASSPSSDRANYGYTF

v_gene: TRBV9
j_gene: TRBJ1-3
abundance: .
d_gene: .
CDR3nt: TGTGCCAGCAGCACCACAGAATTTGGAAACACCATATATTTT
CDR3aa: CASSTTEFGNTIYF

v_gene: TRBV24-1
j_gene: TRBJ1-2
abundance: .
d_gene: TRBD1
CDR3nt: TGTGCCACCAGTGATTGGACAGGGAGGTCGGGCGGCTACACCTTC
CDR3aa: CATSDWTGRSGGYTF

v_gene: TRBV6-5
j_gene: TRBJ1-1
abundance: .
d_gene: TRBD1
CDR3nt: TGTGCCAGCAGTTACGAGGACAGGGGCACTGAAGCTTTCTTT
CDR3aa: CASSYEDRGTEAFF

v_gene: TRBV6-5
j_gene: TRBJ2-3
abundance: .
d_gene: .
CDR3nt: TGTGCCAGCAGTTATGGTGGACTACCGTATTTT
CDR3aa: CASSYGGLPYF

v_gene: TRBV2
j_gene: TRBJ1-3
abundance: .
d_gene: TRBD1
CDR3nt: TGTGCCAGCAGACCGGGACAGGGGGTAGCGGGAAACACCATATATTTT
CDR3aa: CASRPGQGVAGNTIYF

v_gene: TRBV29-1
j_gene: TRBJ2-3
abundance: .
d_gene: TRBD2
CDR3nt: TGCAGCACCCAGCGGGGTAGCACAGATACGCAGTATTTT
CDR3aa: CSTQRGSTDTQYF

v_gene: TRBV3-1/TRBV3-2
j_gene: TRBJ1-2
abundance: .
d_gene: TRBD1
CDR3nt: TGTGCCAGCAGCCTCCGGACAGGGCGTAACTATGGCTACACCTTC
CDR3aa: CASSLRTGRNYGYTF

v_gene: TRBV27
j_gene: TRBJ1-4
abundance: .
d_gene: .
CDR3nt: TGTGCCAGCAGTCTCTTTCGGGGGTCTACAACTAATGAAAAACTGTTTTTT
CDR3aa: CASSLFRGSTTNEKLFF

v_gene: TRBV7-9
j_gene: TRBJ1-2
abundance: .
d_gene: .
CDR3nt: TGTGCCAGCAGCTTGATCGGGGACACCTATGGCTACACCTTC
CDR3aa: CASSLIGDTYGYTF

v_gene: TRBV29-1
j_gene: TRBJ2-1
abundance: .
d_gene: TRBD2
CDR3nt: TGCAGCGCCACGGGACTAGCCATCAATGAGCAGTTCTTC
CDR3aa: CSATGLAINEQFF

v_gene: TRBV2
j_gene: TRBJ1-2
abundance: once
d_gene: TRBD1
CDR3nt: TGTGCCAGCAGTTACAGGGGGTCCAGTGGCTACACCTTC
CDR3aa: CASSYRGSSGYTF

v_gene: TRBV15
j_gene: TRBJ2-3
abundance: .
d_gene: .
CDR3nt: TGTGCCACCAGCGGTCTGTCCGGGGGCACAGATACGCAGTATTTT
CDR3aa: CATSGLSGGTDTQYF

v_gene: TRBV7-2
j_gene: TRBJ2-1
abundance: .
d_gene: TRBD2
CDR3nt: TGTGCCAGCAGCTTATGGCCTAGCGGGGGGGCTGATGAGCAGTTCTTC
CDR3aa: CASSLWPSGGADEQFF

v_gene: TRBV3-1/TRBV3-2
j_gene: TRBJ1-1
abundance: once
d_gene: TRBD1
CDR3nt: TGTGCCAGCAGCCCAGGGGGCGTAGGGGACGCTTTCTTT
CDR3aa: CASSPGGVGDAFF

v_gene: TRBV14
j_gene: TRBJ2-3
abundance: .
d_gene: TRBD2
CDR3nt: TGTGCCAGCAGCTACGTACGGGAGGCAAATACGCAGTATTTT
CDR3aa: CASSYVREANTQYF

v_gene: TRBV4-1
j_gene: TRBJ1-3
abundance: .
d_gene: .
CDR3nt: TGCGCCAGCAGCCAAGATGAACAGCCAGGGGGAAACACCATATATTTT
CDR3aa: CASSQDEQPGGNTIYF

v_gene: TRBV13
j_gene: TRBJ2-7
abundance: .
d_gene: TRBD1
CDR3nt: TGTGCCAGCAGCGGGGGACAGGGATGGAGTAGCGAGCAGTACTTC
CDR3aa: CASSGGQGWSSEQYF

v_gene: TRBV24-1
j_gene: TRBJ2-5
abundance: .
d_gene: .
CDR3nt: TGTGCCACCAGTGATTTGCAGGCAGCCCAAGAGACCCAGTACTTC
CDR3aa: CATSDLQAAQETQYF

v_gene: TRBV5-5
j_gene: TRBJ2-7
abundance: .
d_gene: .
CDR3nt: TGTGCCAGCAGCTTGGAAACAGGCTGGGGGCAGTACTTC
CDR3aa: CASSLETGWGQYF

v_gene: TRBV4-1
j_gene: TRBJ2-5
abundance: .
d_gene: .
CDR3nt: TGCGCCAGCAGCCATCCCTCGGTAGAGGAGACCCAGTACTTC
CDR3aa: CASSHPSVEETQYF

v_gene: TRBV9
j_gene: TRBJ1-5
abundance: .
d_gene: .
CDR3nt: TGTGCCAGCAGCGTTTGGGGGCGGTATCAGCCCCAGCATTTT
CDR3aa: CASSVWGRYQPQHF

v_gene: TRBV6-6
j_gene: TRBJ2-1
abundance: .
d_gene: .
CDR3nt: TGTGCCAGCAACCCGGGCAGGGGGGAATACAATGAGCAGTTCTTC
CDR3aa: CASNPGRGEYNEQFF

v_gene: TRBV7-3
j_gene: TRBJ2-3
abundance: .
d_gene: .
CDR3nt: TGTGCCAGCAGCTCCCGTCCGGGGGATACGCAGTATTTT
CDR3aa: CASSSRPGDTQYF

v_gene: TRBV7-9
j_gene: TRBJ2-3
abundance: .
d_gene: TRBD2
CDR3nt: TGTGCCAGCAGCTATCGCAGCGGGAGTGGGACAGATACGCAGTATTTT
CDR3aa: CASSYRSGSGTDTQYF

v_gene: TRBV4-3
j_gene: TRBJ1-2
abundance: .
d_gene: .
CDR3nt: TGCGCCAGCAGCCAAGGTTTTAACAGCTACTATGGCTACACCTTC
CDR3aa: CASSQGFNSYYGYTF

v_gene: TRBV7-2
j_gene: TRBJ2-7
abundance: .
d_gene: .
CDR3nt: TGTGCCAGCAGCTTATTGGAGGGGATTCCCTACGAGCAGTACTTC
CDR3aa: CASSLLEGIPYEQYF

v_gene: TRBV7-8
j_gene: TRBJ2-5
abundance: .
d_gene: .
CDR3nt: TGTGCCAGCAGACCGGAGGTGGGAAGAACGGTTTTGACCCCCCAAGAGACCCAGTACTTC
CDR3aa: CASRPEVGRTVLTPQETQYF

v_gene: TRBV28
j_gene: TRBJ2-7
abundance: .
d_gene: TRBD2
CDR3nt: TGTGCCAGCAGTATTAGCGGGGAGACCTACGAGCAGTACTTC
CDR3aa: CASSISGETYEQYF

v_gene: TRBV6-4
j_gene: TRBJ2-3
abundance: .
d_gene: TRBD2
CDR3nt: TGTGCCAGCAGTGACTCTAGCGGGGGAGGGGATACGCAGTATTTT
CDR3aa: CASSDSSGGGDTQYF

v_gene: TRBV11-3
j_gene: TRBJ2-2
abundance: once
d_gene: .
CDR3nt: TGTGCCAGCAGCTTAGACGGGGCCGGGGAGCTGTTTTTT
CDR3aa: CASSLDGAGELFF

v_gene: TRBV18
j_gene: TRBJ1-2
abundance: .
d_gene: TRBD1
CDR3nt: TGTGCCAGCTCACCACCGCAGGGGGACTATGGCTACACCTTC
CDR3aa: CASSPPQGDYGYTF

v_gene: TRBV11-2
j_gene: TRBJ2-1
abundance: .
d_gene: .
CDR3nt: TGTGCCAGCAGCTTAGGAGACAGGACTGAGCAGTTCTTC
CDR3aa: CASSLGDRTEQFF

v_gene: TRBV9
j_gene: TRBJ2-2
abundance: once
d_gene: TRBD1
CDR3nt: TGTGCCAGCAGCTCGTCCGACAGGGACCCGAACACCGGGGAGCTGTTTTTT
CDR3aa: CASSSSDRDPNTGELFF

v_gene: TRBV10-3
j_gene: TRBJ1-2
abundance: .
d_gene: TRBD1
CDR3nt: TGTGCCATCTCAGGGGGCGACTATGGCTACACCTTC
CDR3aa: CAISGGDYGYTF

v_gene: TRBV7-3
j_gene: TRBJ2-1
abundance: .
d_gene: TRBD1
CDR3nt: TGTGCCAGCAGCCCTGAGGGACAGGGGTACAATGAGCAGTTCTTC
CDR3aa: CASSPEGQGYNEQFF

v_gene: TRBV2
j_gene: TRBJ1-4
abundance: .
d_gene: .
CDR3nt: TGTGCCAGCAGCAACGCAGGGGCCCCTAATGAAAAACTGTTTTTT
CDR3aa: CASSNAGAPNEKLFF

v_gene: TRBV27
j_gene: TRBJ1-5
abundance: .
d_gene: .
CDR3nt: TGTGCCAGCAGTCCCCGGGTTAGTAGCAATCAGCCCCAGCATTTT
CDR3aa: CASSPRVSSNQPQHF

v_gene: TRBV12-3/TRBV12-4
j_gene: TRBJ1-5
abundance: .
d_gene: .
CDR3nt: TGTGCCAGCAGTCCACCGACTGAGCCCCAGCATTTT
CDR3aa: CASSPPTEPQHF

v_gene: TRBV5-1
j_gene: TRBJ2-2
abundance: .
d_gene: .
CDR3nt: TGCGCCAGCAGCTTGGCTAAGCCCGGAGGGACCGGGGAGCTGTTTTTT
CDR3aa: CASSLAKPGGTGELFF

v_gene: TRBV7-8
j_gene: TRBJ2-2
abundance: few
d_gene: TRBD1
CDR3nt: TGTGCCAGCAGCTTAGTTTTAGGGGGCCTGGCGGGGGAGCTGTTTTTT
CDR3aa: CASSLVLGGLAGELFF

v_gene: TRBV5-1
j_gene: TRBJ1-1
abundance: .
d_gene: .
CDR3nt: TGCGCCAGCAGCGAACAGGGTACGGGGTCTGAAGCTTTCTTT
CDR3aa: CASSEQGTGSEAFF

v_gene: TRBV28
j_gene: TRBJ2-2
abundance: once
d_gene: TRBD1
CDR3nt: TGTGCCAGCAGAAAGGGGGCAAGGGACACCGGGGAGCTGTTTTTT
CDR3aa: CASRKGARDTGELFF

v_gene: TRBV4-2
j_gene: TRBJ2-1
abundance: once
d_gene: .
CDR3nt: TGTGCCAGCAGCCGCAGTAGCGAGTACAATGAGCAGTTCTTC
CDR3aa: CASSRSSEYNEQFF

v_gene: TRBV9
j_gene: TRBJ2-1
abundance: .
d_gene: TRBD2
CDR3nt: TGTGCCAGCAGCGTAGGACTAGCGGGAGGGCCCGGCGGGGAGCAGTTCTTC
CDR3aa: CASSVGLAGGPGGEQFF

v_gene: TRBV6-1
j_gene: TRBJ1-2
abundance: .
d_gene: TRBD1
CDR3nt: TGTGCCAGCAGTGAACCGGGACAGGGGCGGGAGGGCTACACCTTC
CDR3aa: CASSEPGQGREGYTF

v_gene: TRBV3-1/TRBV3-2
j_gene: TRBJ2-6
abundance: .
d_gene: .
CDR3nt: TGTGCCAGCAGCCCCCCACGGTTGAACAGGTTATCTGGGGCCAACGTCCTGACTTTC
CDR3aa: CASSPPRLNRLSGANVLTF